The entry that follows covers one TCR beta chain sequence. Antigen unknown. TCR beta CDR3 regions were amplified from RNA. With the HTBI primer set, the TCR CDR3 went through a first round of RT-PCR. TCRdb re-called the multiplex PCR reads with MiXCR, one entry per CDR3 protein. The data contain 250,000 to 300,000 distinct CDR3 sequences, 12% to 15% of them singletons. There are 14 residues in the CDR3. Germline V CDR1 and CDR2: MGHDK, SYGVNS. V shed 3 bases and J 4 bases; nucleotides not matched to a gene: 3. These data belong to a study of T cells in Graves' hyperthyroidism and ophthalmopathy. Turning to the study itself: Peripheral blood sampling occurred at initial diagnosis, before any treatment.

Findings of the study overall: Prediction of ophthalmopathy progression came a median roughly 7.1 months pre-onset.

Not enrolled were patients with uncontrolled infection, other autoimmune disease, pregnancy or lactation. The receptor was isolated from a woman in her forties with Graves' hyperthyroidism. Specimen: blood. J is TRBJ2-5 and V is TRBV25-1; TRBD1 matches at 9 bases. The CDR3 loop reads CASSDTGGRETQYF. Written as DNA, the CDR3 is TGTGCCAGCAGTGATACAGGGGGCCGAGAGACCCAGTACTTC.